This T cell receptor beta chain was profiled in a study of shared clonotypes between healthy human individuals. The CDR3 is made up of 15 amino acids. Germline V gives CDR1 MNHEY, CDR2 SMNVEV (reference sequence). Trimming stripped 0 bases from V and 2 bases from J, with 10 bases between. Measured with immunoSEQ multiplex PCR; TCRdb has only the in-frame clones, and not every one. The repertoire holds around 1.9 million clones, 85% to 95% seen once, with less than 2% in the top ten. Positive CCR7 selection of CD45RO-negative cells yielded the naive CD8 cells, and terminally differentiated effector memory CD45RA+ cells were excluded. All donors were healthy HIV-negative adults lacking recent acute infections or vaccinations.

Sequencing used naive CD8+ T cells from PBMCs. This sequence was found in a man younger than 35 in good health. Some clones in this sample may be carry-over from other donors' samples. The chain couples TRBV27 to TRBJ1-1; TRBD1 is a possible D gene (5 bases). The CDR3 here is CASSLSTGRNTEAFF. As DNA, the CDR3 is TGTGCCAGCAGTTTATCTACGGGGCGAAACACTGAAGCTTTCTTT.